The 8 T cell receptor beta chains listed next were all sequenced from one sample in a study of blood T cells in healthy people across ages. For the second PCR, which ran for about 6 to 12 cycles, a sample-barcoded 5' primer and a J-beta primer mix were used. TCRdb processed the 5' RACE reads anew with MiXCR; each CDR3 protein has one entry. The table shows about 1,000,000 distinct CDR3 sequences, with 40% to 50% occurring only once. Material for sequencing was blood. These receptors were taken from a woman in her sixties or seventies in good health.

The V and J genes are TRBV27 and TRBJ2-1; 12 bases fit TRBD2. J gave up 8 bases and V 5 bases, and 4 bases lay outside the gene matches. Germline CDR1 is MNHEY and CDR2 is SMNVEV (reference sequence). The CDR3 spans 14 residues. The CDR3 loop is CASSPSGRGDEQFF. DNA for the CDR3: TGTGCCAGCAGTCCTAGCGGGAGGGGGGATGAGCAGTTCTTC.

In the case of this clonotype: One base away lies a much larger clone, so this may be a sequencing read error. The chain carries TRBV12-5 and TRBJ2-7; D gene unclear. CDR3 length: 13 residues. The germline CDR1 and CDR2 sequences are LGHNT and FRNRAP. The CDR3 sequence: CASGLSEAYGQYF. In nucleotides, the CDR3 is TGTGCTAGTGGTTTATCCGAAGCCTACGGGCAGTACTTC.

The chain links TRBV28 to TRBJ2-7; 10 bases are shared with TRBD2. Germline assignment: CDR1 MDHEN and CDR2 SYDVKM. The CDR3 has 17 amino acids. J gave up 7 bases and V 2 bases, and 14 bases lay outside the gene matches. The DNA for the CDR3 is TGTGCCAGCAGTTTAGGGCCTAGCGGGAGTAGGGACAATGAGCAGTACTTC. Encoded protein: CASSLGPSGSRDNEQYF.

The chain couples TRBV6-2 or TRBV6-3 to TRBJ2-3; 9 bases fit TRBD1. Trimming cost V 1 base and J 3 bases; bases outside gene matches: 5. The CDR3 covers 16 residues. The germline CDR1 and CDR2 sequences are MNHEY and SVGEGT. The DNA of the CDR3 is TGTGCCAGCAGTTACTACGCGGGACAGGGAACAGATACGCAGTATTTT. Amino acids: CASSYYAGQGTDTQYF.

As to this clonotype: This CDR3 fails to terminate in the conserved phenylalanine or tryptophan, so it likely reflects a read error. The J gene is TRBJ2-5, the V gene TRBV27; 14 bases agree with TRBD2. The J call could be wrong; TRBJ2-7 is a better fit for the DNA end. The CDR3 loop spans 17 amino acids. The germline V gene encodes CDR1 MNHEY and CDR2 SMNVEV (reference sequence). CDR3 protein: CASSMGLAGALNYEQYS. The CDR3 DNA sequence: TGTGCCAGCAGTATGGGACTAGCGGGAGCCCTGAACTACGAGCAGTACTCC.

The chain has TRBV7-9 and TRBJ2-7, with a tentative D call TRBD2 (6 bases). CDR1 and CDR2 from the germline V gene are SEHNR and FQNEAQ (reference sequence). This CDR3 has 15 amino acids. V was shortened by 4 bases and J by 0 bases, with 13 bases between the two germline ends. CDR3 sequence: CASSSPRDFSYEQYF. CDR3 coding DNA: TGTGCCAGCAGCTCTCCCCGGGACTTCTCCTACGAGCAGTACTTC.

A few counts support this clonotype. The chain recombines TRBV20-1 with TRBJ2-3; D is unresolved. This CDR3 is 19 amino acids long. The germline CDR1 and CDR2 sequences are DFQATT and SNEGSKA (reference sequence). The germline V and J ends were trimmed by 1 base and 6 bases, with 29 bases remaining between them. Here the CDR3 reads CSARALSPSQPPHMDTQYF. The DNA for the CDR3 is TGCAGTGCTAGAGCTTTAAGCCCGTCCCAACCTCCGCACATGGATACGCAGTATTTT.

This clonotype showed up just a few times. This rearrangement joins TRBV7-4 to TRBJ2-1, with D perhaps matching TRBD2 (6 bases). The V and J ends lost 1 base and 5 bases respectively, with 12 bases between them. This CDR3 is built from 15 residues. Germline loops: CDR1 SGHVT, CDR2 SQSDAQ. CDR3 in DNA: TGTGCCAGCAGCTTAGAACGGGGGTGGGACAATGAGCAGTTCTTC. This encodes CASSLERGWDNEQFF.